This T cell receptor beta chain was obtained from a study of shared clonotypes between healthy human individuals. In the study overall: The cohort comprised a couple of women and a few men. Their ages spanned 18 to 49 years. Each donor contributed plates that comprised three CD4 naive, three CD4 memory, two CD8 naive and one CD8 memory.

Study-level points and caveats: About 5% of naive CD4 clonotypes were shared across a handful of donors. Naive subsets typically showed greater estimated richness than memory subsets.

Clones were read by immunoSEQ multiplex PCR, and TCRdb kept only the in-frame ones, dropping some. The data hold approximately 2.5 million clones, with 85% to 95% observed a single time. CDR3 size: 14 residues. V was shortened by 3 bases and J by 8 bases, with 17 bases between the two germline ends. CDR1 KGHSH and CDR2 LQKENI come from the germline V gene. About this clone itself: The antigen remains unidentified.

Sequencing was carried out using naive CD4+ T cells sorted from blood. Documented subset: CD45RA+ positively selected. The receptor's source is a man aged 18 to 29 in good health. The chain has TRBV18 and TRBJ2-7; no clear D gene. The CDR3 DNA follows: TGTGCCAGCTCACCCCCCCAGCAAGGCGGCCAGCAGTACTTC. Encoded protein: CASSPPQQGGQQYF.